Each of the 7 T cell receptor beta chains below was sequenced from the same sample in a study of Ad26.COV2.S vaccination and SARS-CoV-2 variants. Treatment described: around 19 received Ad26.COV2.S at low or high dose, single or two shots; several received placebo; per-sample allocation not given. Material that was analyzed had been drawn on day 63 after the first vaccine or placebo injection. The assay was immunoSEQ multiplex PCR, and TCRdb's table has in-frame clones only and misses some. The sample includes about 680,000 clones, roughly nine tenths seen only once; the top ten take about 1.5%. The sample consisted of peripheral blood, taken in a trial of Ad26.COV2.S vaccine versus placebo. Receptors were obtained from a person aged 18-60 years who received the Ad26.COV2.S COVID-19 vaccine or a placebo.

A few counts support this clone. The chain has TRBV6-6 and TRBJ1-2, with D uncertain. V was trimmed by 4 bases and J by 7 bases, leaving 16 bases between them. The length of the CDR3 is 14 residues. Per germline, CDR1 MNHNY and CDR2 SVGAGI (reference sequence). The CDR3 sequence is CASSSEELVGGYTF. The CDR3 DNA is TGTGCCAGCAGTTCAGAGGAACTTGTCGGTGGCTACACCTTC.

This chain joins TRBV4-2 and TRBJ2-1, with 8 bases aligning to TRBD2. Germline-derived CDR1 and CDR2 are LGHNA and YNFKEQ. With 0 bases clipped from V and 8 bases from J, the junction kept 12 bases outside the gene matches. The CDR3 runs to 17 residues. CDR3 residues: CASSQEPGTGGLDEQFF. CDR3 coding DNA: TGTGCCAGCAGCCAAGAACCCGGAACGGGAGGGCTGGATGAGCAGTTCTTC.

The rearrangement links TRBV3-1 (or the pseudogene TRBV3-2) to TRBJ1-6; D not certain. The CDR3 extends over 14 amino acids. V was pared by 1 base and J by 5 bases, with 6 bases between. Germline values: CDR1 LGHDT, CDR2 YNNKEL (reference sequence). CDR3 protein: CASSQVNNNSPLHF. The CDR3 DNA reads TGTGCCAGCAGCCAAGTGAACAATAATTCACCCCTCCACTTT.

The gene calls are TRBV5-8 and TRBJ2-6; no clear D. The CDR3 sequence is 15 residues long. Germline V gene sequence: CDR1 SGHTS, CDR2 YDEGEE. The germline V and J ends were trimmed by 4 bases and 0 bases, with 8 bases remaining between them. The CDR3 here is CASSLDHSGANVLTF. The CDR3 region has the DNA TGTGCCAGCAGCCTTGACCACTCTGGGGCCAACGTCCTGACTTTC.

This chain joins TRBV6-5 and TRBJ2-7; possible D gene TRBD1, 6 bases. The V end lost 5 bases, the J end lost 7 bases, and 15 bases lay between the germline ends. The CDR3 loop spans 13 amino acids. The V gene's germline CDR1 is MNHEY and CDR2 SVGAGI. The CDR3 DNA reads as TGTGCCAGCAGTCAACGCCAAACAGGGGAGCAGTACTTC. As protein: CASSQRQTGEQYF.

V gene TRBV3-1 (or the pseudogene TRBV3-2) combines with J gene TRBJ2-3, with D uncertain. Deletions cut 5 bases from V and 2 bases from J, with 14 bases between. Germline V gene data show CDR1 as LGHDT and CDR2 as YNNKEL (reference sequence). The CDR3 sequence is 15 residues long. The CDR3 sequence: CASSALDGPTDTQYF. CDR3 bases: TGTGCCAGCAGCGCCCTGGACGGGCCCACAGATACGCAGTATTTT.

The chain recombines TRBV18 with TRBJ2-2; 12 bases align to TRBD2. Germline V gives CDR1 KGHSH, CDR2 LQKENI. V shed 4 bases, J shed 1 base, and the junction held 10 bases outside the gene matches. This CDR3 has 19 amino acids. This CDR3 reads CASSRARTSGDKNTGELFF. CDR3 DNA: TGTGCCAGCTCACGAGCACGGACTAGCGGGGATAAGAACACCGGGGAGCTGTTTTTT.